The 27 T cell receptor beta chains below come from one sample, sequenced in a study of blood T cell repertoires in COVID-19. TCRdb's table, derived via immunoSEQ multiplex PCR, lists solely in-frame clones and lacks some. The sample yields 200,000 or so clones, roughly 79% seen once. Sequences were obtained from peripheral blood. Every receptor here comes from a human donor with acute or convalescent COVID-19. The donor label of this sample is uncertain.

This clone occurred a few times. V usage is TRBV2 and J usage is TRBJ1-2; 7 nucleotides agree with TRBD1. CDR3 length: 15 residues. From germline, CDR1 is SNHLY and CDR2 FYNNEI. V trimming: 2 bases; J trimming: 0 bases; junction bases outside the gene matches: 3. CDR3 nucleotide sequence: TGTGCCAGCAGTGAACAGGGACAGCCTAACTATGGCTACACCTTC. Its protein product is CASSEQGQPNYGYTF.

V and J are TRBV28 and TRBJ2-7; no definite D call. The germline V and J ends were trimmed by 7 bases and 2 bases, with 6 bases remaining between them. The CDR3 sequence is 11 residues long. In germline, CDR1 is MDHEN, CDR2 SYDVKM. The DNA of the CDR3 is TGTGCCAGCACTGAGGCCTACGAGCAGTACTTC. It yields the protein CASTEAYEQYF.

The genes are TRBV10-1 and TRBJ1-3; a possible D gene is TRBD1 (6 bases). Germline assignment: CDR1 WNHNN and CDR2 SYGVQD (reference sequence). The germline V and J ends were trimmed by 6 bases and 0 bases, with 15 bases remaining between them. This CDR3 is 16 amino acids long. The chain's CDR3 is CASRAGQRNSGNTIYF. Written as DNA, the CDR3 is TGCGCCAGCAGGGCCGGACAGAGAAACTCTGGAAACACCATATATTTT.

The gene calls are TRBV28 and TRBJ2-1; D is perhaps TRBD2 (7 bases). This CDR3 spans 15 amino acids. Trimming stripped 10 bases from V and 4 bases from J, with 20 bases between. Germline V gives CDR1 MDHEN, CDR2 SYDVKM. As DNA, the CDR3 is TGTGCCATCCGAAAGGGGGGGGGACCATACAATGAGCAGTTCTTC. It is translated as CAIRKGGGPYNEQFF.

A few counts support this clone. CDR3 in DNA: TGTGCCAGCAGCTTAGTTGGACTAGGGGGATCTGGGGATACGCAGTATTTT. Its translation is CASSLVGLGGSGDTQYF. V usage is TRBV11-2 and J usage is TRBJ2-3; D may be TRBD2 (7 bases). V lost 1 base and J 6 bases, leaving 20 bases between the germline ends. This CDR3 has 17 residues. Germline V gene lookup returns CDR1 SGHAT and CDR2 FQNNGV.

This clone was seen just once. This sequence joins TRBV5-1 and TRBJ2-1; 9 positions agree with TRBD1. Unmatched junction bases numbered 11, after V lost 4 bases and J lost 9 bases. This CDR3 is 15 amino acids long. Per germline, CDR1 SGHRS and CDR2 YFSETQ. CDR3 residues: CASSAFGTGISEQFF. The DNA of the CDR3 is TGCGCCAGCAGCGCTTTCGGGACAGGGATAAGTGAGCAGTTCTTC.

The gene calls are TRBV30 and TRBJ2-2; D is unresolved. The germline V and J ends were trimmed by 2 bases and 3 bases, with 10 bases remaining between them. Looked up from germline, CDR1 is GTSNPN and CDR2 is SVGIG (reference sequence). The CDR3 is made up of 14 amino acids. The CDR3 sequence: CAWSPPSYTGELFF. The CDR3 nucleotides read TGTGCCTGGAGTCCCCCTTCCTACACCGGGGAGCTGTTTTTT.

The chain carries TRBV3-1 (or the pseudogene TRBV3-2) and TRBJ2-7; D is possibly TRBD2 (5 bases). Germline assignment: CDR1 LGHDT and CDR2 YNNKEL (reference sequence). Trimming pared 1 base from V and 1 base from J, leaving 11 bases between. The CDR3 runs to 15 residues. The CDR3 reads CASSQGPRGSYEQYF. The CDR3 nucleotides are TGTGCCAGCAGCCAAGGTCCCCGGGGATCCTACGAGCAGTACTTC.

This sequence joins TRBV10-3 and TRBJ1-2; D is perhaps TRBD1 (6 bases). Per germline, CDR1 ENHRY and CDR2 SYGVKD. V was cut by 5 bases and J by 2 bases, with 9 bases left in between. The length of the CDR3 is 13 residues. In nucleotides, the CDR3 is TGTGCCATCAGTTCCGACAGGAACTATGGCTACACCTTC. Residues: CAISSDRNYGYTF.

The CDR3 is CASSLEVQAYNEQFF. For the CDR3, the DNA is TGTGCCAGCAGCTTAGAAGTTCAGGCCTACAATGAGCAGTTCTTC. The chain couples TRBV11-2 to TRBJ2-1; D is unresolved. CDR3 length equals 15 residues. Trimming left V 0 bases short and J 2 bases short, with 8 bases between. CDR1 is SGHAT, CDR2 FQNNGV, per germline.

The rearrangement uses TRBV5-1 and TRBJ2-3; 11 nucleotides match TRBD2. V shed 4 bases and J 3 bases; nucleotides not matched to a gene: 7. CDR1 and CDR2 (germline): SGHRS, YFSETQ. The CDR3 loop spans 16 amino acids. The chain's CDR3 is CASSLTSGSGTDTQYF. The CDR3 region has the DNA TGCGCCAGCAGCCTCACTAGCGGGAGTGGGACAGATACGCAGTATTTT.

This clone was seen only a few times. The genes are TRBV5-1 and TRBJ2-5, with a weak D call TRBD1 (6 bases). Germline V gene sequence: CDR1 SGHRS, CDR2 YFSETQ. This CDR3 comprises 14 residues. Trimming removed 2 bases from V and 5 bases from J, with 13 bases in between. CDR3 nucleotides: TGCGCCAGCAGCTTAGAGGGGGTGAGGGAGACCCAGTACTTC. Residues: CASSLEGVRETQYF.

This clone was detected once. This rearrangement joins TRBV6-5 to TRBJ1-6; 8 bases map to TRBD1. The J segment lost 7 bases and the V segment lost 6 bases, leaving 8 bases of the junction unmatched. The germline CDR1 and CDR2 sequences are MNHEY and SVGAGI. The CDR3 has 15 residues. The CDR3 is CASRIRQGPNSPLHF. The DNA for the CDR3 is TGTGCCAGCAGAATTCGACAGGGGCCAAATTCACCCCTCCACTTT.

The J gene is TRBJ2-3, the V gene TRBV29-1, with a weak D call TRBD1 (5 bases). Germline V CDR1 and CDR2: SQVTM, ANQGSEA. CDR3 length equals 11 residues. With 7 bases removed from V and 4 bases from J, the gap between germline ends came to 9 bases. CDR3 sequence reads: CSAQGSDTQYF. CDR3 in DNA: TGCAGCGCGCAGGGTTCAGATACGCAGTATTTT.

This clone was seen more than once but under ten times. V gene TRBV28 combines with J gene TRBJ2-1; 11 positions match TRBD2. The CDR3 length is 15 residues. V was clipped by 7 bases and J by 3 bases; unmatched bases: 5. Per germline, CDR1 MDHEN and CDR2 SYDVKM. The CDR3 reads CASTKLAGVYNEQFF. For the CDR3, the DNA is TGTGCCAGCACAAAACTAGCGGGAGTCTACAATGAGCAGTTCTTC.

As DNA, the CDR3 is TGTGCCAGCAGTTACGGACAGTTTTATCAGCCCCAGCATTTT. The encoded protein is CASSYGQFYQPQHF. V is TRBV28 and J is TRBJ1-5, with D tentatively TRBD1 (6 bases). Germline V CDR1 and CDR2: MDHEN, SYDVKM. The V gene lost 4 bases and the J gene lost 5 bases, with 12 bases spanning the gap. The CDR3 is made up of 14 amino acids.

The V gene is TRBV6-2 or TRBV6-3, the J gene TRBJ2-1; 8 bases are shared with TRBD2. This CDR3 comprises 15 residues. The germline CDR1 and CDR2 sequences are MNHEY and SVGEGT. Trimming at V came to 4 bases and at J to 8 bases, leaving 10 bases not matched to a gene. CDR3 in DNA: TGTGCCAGCAGTTCGCCGGGACTAGTCCTCCATGAGCAGTTCTTC. Its protein product is CASSSPGLVLHEQFF.

The J gene is TRBJ1-2, the V gene TRBV20-1; D gene ambiguous. V gave up 4 bases and J gave up 6 bases, with 9 bases separating them. Per germline, CDR1 DFQATT and CDR2 SNEGSKA (reference sequence). The CDR3 consists of 11 residues. CDR3 sequence (DNA): TGCAGTGCTAATACGGGTGATGGCTACACCTTC. The encoded protein is CSANTGDGYTF.

The rearrangement links TRBV3-1 (or the pseudogene TRBV3-2) to TRBJ2-7; TRBD2 matches at 7 bases. Germline CDR1 reads LGHDT; CDR2 reads YNNKEL (reference sequence). Trimming at V came to 4 bases and at J to 5 bases, leaving 17 bases not matched to a gene. This CDR3 is 17 amino acids long. Written as DNA, the CDR3 is TGTGCCAGCAGCCGAAATAGCGGGTCGGGGTTCTCTCACGAGCAGTACTTC. Protein product: CASSRNSGSGFSHEQYF.

The chain joins TRBV28 to TRBJ2-7, with D tentatively TRBD2 (5 bases). The V end was cut by 4 bases, the J end by 4 bases, with 8 bases between. Germline V gene sequence: CDR1 MDHEN, CDR2 SYDVKM. This CDR3 has 12 residues. The DNA of the CDR3 is TGTGCCAGCAGTTACGAGGGTTACGAGCAGTACTTC. It is translated as CASSYEGYEQYF.

CDR3 amino acids: CASSETLPGQVSGANVLTF. For the CDR3, the DNA is TGTGCCAGCTCCGAAACCCTACCGGGACAGGTTTCTGGGGCCAACGTCCTGACTTTC. The chain recombines TRBV18 with TRBJ2-6; 8 positions match TRBD1. J gave up 1 base and V 6 bases, and 14 bases lay outside the gene matches. The germline CDR1 and CDR2 sequences are KGHSH and LQKENI. CDR3 size: 19 residues.

The rearrangement links TRBV5-8 to TRBJ2-1, with 11 bases aligning to TRBD2. CDR1 and CDR2 from the germline V gene are SGHTS and YDEGEE. The CDR3 is made up of 17 amino acids. Trimming at V came to 3 bases and at J to 8 bases, leaving 13 bases not matched to a gene. CDR3 amino acids: CASSSIRLAGTRDEQFF. The CDR3 DNA reads as TGTGCCAGCAGCTCGATTAGACTAGCGGGGACTAGGGATGAGCAGTTCTTC. The variable domain in full, with the rest retrieved from reference TRBV5-8 and TRBJ2-1, is EAGVTQSPTHLIKTRGQQATLRCSPISGHTSVYWYQQALGLGLQFLLWYDEGEERNRGNFPPRFSGRQFPNYSSELNVNALELEDSALYLCASSSIRLAGTRDEQFFGPGTRLTVL.

The CDR3 region is CASSLWQNQPQHF. DNA for the CDR3: TGTGCCAGCAGTTTATGGCAGAATCAGCCCCAGCATTTT. The chain has TRBV27 and TRBJ1-5; no clear D. In germline, CDR1 is MNHEY, CDR2 SMNVEV (reference sequence). V was cut by 1 base and J by 4 bases, with 5 bases left in between. The length of the CDR3 is 13 residues.

The chain links TRBV11-1 to TRBJ2-1, with 8 positions matching TRBD1. The germline CDR1 and CDR2 sequences are SGHAT and FQDESV (reference sequence). With V trimmed by 4 bases and J by 6 bases, 5 bases remained unmatched. CDR3 length equals 14 residues. CDR3 in DNA: TGTGCCAGCAGCTACGGACAGGGCGGCAATGAGCAGTTCTTC. Its protein product is CASSYGQGGNEQFF.

This rearrangement joins TRBV7-9 to TRBJ2-1; 13 bases align to TRBD2. This CDR3 region has 19 residues. Trimming at V came to 5 bases and at J to 4 bases, leaving 14 bases not matched to a gene. Germline CDR1 SEHNR, CDR2 FQNEAQ (reference sequence). The CDR3 DNA reads TGTGCCAGCAGCCCATCCGTACGGACTAGCGGGAGCTCTTACAATGAGCAGTTCTTC. Translation: CASSPSVRTSGSSYNEQFF.

The V gene is TRBV19, the J gene TRBJ2-7; D remains unclear. The CDR3 runs to 14 residues. V lost 2 bases and J lost 7, with 15 bases in between. CDR1 LNHDA and CDR2 SQIVND come from the germline V gene (reference sequence). CDR3 protein: CASSISNGAGEQYF. Written as DNA, the CDR3 is TGTGCCAGTAGTATATCTAACGGCGCCGGGGAGCAGTACTTC.

V is TRBV4-2 and J is TRBJ2-5; the D gene is possibly TRBD1 (6 bases). The V and J ends lost 1 base and 4 bases respectively, with 10 bases between them. This CDR3 comprises 14 residues. Germline V gene lookup returns CDR1 LGHNA and CDR2 YNFKEQ. The CDR3 DNA reads TGTGCCAGCAGCCAAGGGACAGTTACAGAGACCCAGTACTTC. Its protein product is CASSQGTVTETQYF.